Presented here are 17 T cell receptor beta chains from one specimen sequenced in a study of human T cells and chemical hapten exposure. TCRdb used MiXCR to reprocess the 5' RACE reads, holding one entry per CDR3 protein. Among 110,000 or so distinct CDR3 sequences listed, approximately 19% were seen once. Total RNA was extracted from unfractionated whole blood. The receptors were gathered from a human donor in good health.

This clonotype appeared many times. The CDR3 nucleotides are TGTGCCATTGGGCGGGGGGCGAGGGAGCAGTACTTC. Amino acids: CAIGRGAREQYF. V and J are TRBV6-5 and TRBJ2-7, with 8 bases matching TRBD2. The ends lost 10 bases at V and 7 bases at J; junction bases unmatched: 9. The CDR3 extends over 12 amino acids. Germline V gene lookup returns CDR1 MNHEY and CDR2 SVGAGI.

The chain carries TRBV6-5 and TRBJ2-7; a possible D gene is TRBD2 (5 bases). The germline V gene has CDR1 MNHEY and CDR2 SVGAGI. The CDR3 runs 14 residues. V lost 2 bases and J 4 bases, leaving 12 bases between the germline ends. The CDR3 protein is CASSYVDYKYEQYF. The CDR3 DNA sequence: TGTGCCAGCAGTTACGTTGACTATAAATACGAGCAGTACTTC.

The genes are TRBV19 and TRBJ2-4; 10 positions match TRBD2. CDR3 length: 15 residues. The J segment lost 9 bases and the V segment lost 7 bases, leaving 12 bases of the junction unmatched. CDR1 and CDR2 from the germline V gene are LNHDA and SQIVND (reference sequence). Here the CDR3 reads CASKALAGELGIQYF. DNA for the CDR3: TGTGCCAGTAAGGCCCTAGCGGGAGAACTGGGCATTCAGTACTTC.

This clonotype showed up just a few times. The rearrangement links TRBV19 to TRBJ1-5, with D uncertain. V was pared by 9 bases and J by 6 bases, with 12 bases between. The germline CDR1 and CDR2 sequences are LNHDA and SQIVND (reference sequence). The CDR3 consists of 12 residues. The CDR3 protein is CASDPGSQPQHF. CDR3 DNA sequence: TGTGCCAGCGACCCGGGGAGTCAGCCCCAGCATTTT.

This clonotype was seen only a few times. This chain connects TRBV20-1 to TRBJ2-7, with 14 nucleotides matching TRBD2. Germline V gene lookup returns CDR1 DFQATT and CDR2 SNEGSKA (reference sequence). The CDR3 runs to 14 residues. The V segment lost 3 bases and the J segment 13 bases; nucleotides outside the gene matches: 11. The CDR3 DNA reads TGCAGTGCTAGGATAGGGACTAGCGGGAGACCCCTCTACTTC. It is translated as CSARIGTSGRPLYF.

This clonotype was counted only a few times. The gene calls are TRBV18 and TRBJ1-2; a possible D gene is TRBD1 (5 bases). CDR1 KGHSH and CDR2 LQKENI come from the germline V gene. This CDR3 comprises 14 residues. V shed 4 bases and J shed 8 bases, with 17 bases lying between them. As DNA, the CDR3 is TGTGCCAGCTCACGTCCGGGACGGAGTGAAGGCTACACCTTC. Translated: CASSRPGRSEGYTF.

V usage is TRBV12-3 or TRBV12-4 and J usage is TRBJ2-5; TRBD1 agrees at 11 bases. This CDR3 has 18 amino acids. V shed 0 bases and J 5 bases; nucleotides not matched to a gene: 11. The CDR3 loop is CASSLAGTGGQGGETQYF. DNA for the CDR3: TGTGCCAGCAGTTTAGCCGGGACAGGGGGACAAGGGGGGGAGACCCAGTACTTC.

This clonotype has just a few counts. V is TRBV4-2 and J is TRBJ1-5, with D uncertain. CDR3 length: 18 residues. Trimming stripped 0 bases from V and 2 bases from J, with 17 bases between. The germline gives CDR1 LGHNA, CDR2 YNFKEQ. The CDR3 here is CASSQEGWGAEGNQPQHF. The CDR3 coding sequence is TGTGCCAGCAGCCAAGAGGGATGGGGAGCGGAAGGCAATCAGCCCCAGCATTTT.

This clonotype has only a few counts. The V and J genes are TRBV20-1 and TRBJ1-5; no clear D gene. Trimming left V 3 bases short and J 3 bases short, with 12 bases between. From germline, CDR1 is DFQATT and CDR2 SNEGSKA (reference sequence). The CDR3 loop spans 14 amino acids. The CDR3 DNA sequence: TGCAGTGCTAGTCCTCCCCTCCTCAATCAGCCCCAGCATTTT. Protein: CSASPPLLNQPQHF.

V is TRBV7-6 and J is TRBJ2-3; D gene uncertain. The CDR3 has 11 residues. The ends were cut back, 6 bases at V and 5 bases at J, with 6 bases in the middle. Germline V CDR1 and CDR2: SGHVS, FNYEAQ. CDR3 bases: TGTGCCAGCAGAATAGAAGATACGCAGTATTTT. Protein: CASRIEDTQYF.

This clonotype was observed a handful of times. A read error may produce the germline difference seen at one junction end. V usage is TRBV4-1 and J usage is TRBJ1-6; D is undetermined. Per the germline V gene, CDR1 is MGHRA and CDR2 is YSYEKL. The CDR3 is 16 residues long. The CDR3 DNA reads as TGCGCCAGCGGCCACCCGAAGGCCACGTCGTACTCACCCCTCCACTTT. As protein: CASGHPKATSYSPLHF.

Only a few counts were recorded for this clonotype. The V and J genes are TRBV11-2 and TRBJ2-7; no definite D call. Per the germline V gene, CDR1 is SGHAT and CDR2 is FQNNGV. The CDR3 has 14 residues. V lost 5 bases to trimming and J lost 5 bases, with 16 bases between them. The chain's CDR3 is CASSARLLVDEQYF. The CDR3 nucleotides are TGTGCCAGCAGCGCGAGACTCTTAGTAGACGAGCAGTACTTC.

This clonotype was seen a few times. V and J are TRBV5-4 and TRBJ1-2; 7 nucleotides align to TRBD1. Germline V CDR1 and CDR2: SGHNT, YYREEE (reference sequence). V was clipped by 5 bases and J by 4 bases; unmatched bases: 8. The CDR3 extends over 14 amino acids. The CDR3 DNA sequence: TGTGCCAGCAGGATCGACAGGGCCGCCTATGGCTACACCTTC. Translating it yields CASRIDRAAYGYTF.

The V and J genes are TRBV5-5 and TRBJ1-5; D is unresolved. The CDR3 length is 14 residues. V lost 4 bases to trimming and J lost 2 bases, with 10 bases between them. Per germline, CDR1 SGHKS and CDR2 YYEKEE (reference sequence). CDR3 DNA: TGTGCCAGCAGCCGGGCAGTGGGCAATCAGCCCCAGCATTTT. Its translation is CASSRAVGNQPQHF. The variable domain in full, with the rest retrieved from reference TRBV5-5 and TRBJ1-5, is DAGVTQSPTHLIKTRGQQVTLRCSPISGHKSVSWYQQVLGQGPQFIFQYYEKEERGRGNFPDRFSARQFPNYSSELNVNALLLGDSALYLCASSRAVGNQPQHFGDGTRLSIL.

The rearrangement joins TRBV20-1 to TRBJ1-1; D is unresolved. Germline V CDR1 and CDR2: DFQATT, SNEGSKA (reference sequence). V gave up 1 base and J gave up 7 bases, with 4 bases separating them. The CDR3 runs 10 residues. CDR3 amino acids: CSARGSEAFF. For the CDR3, the DNA is TGCAGTGCTAGAGGGAGTGAAGCTTTCTTT.

This clonotype was seen at least ten times. This rearrangement joins TRBV7-9 to TRBJ1-1, with D possibly TRBD1 on 5 matching bases. V gave up 3 bases and J gave up 1 base, with 9 bases separating them. The germline CDR1 and CDR2 sequences are SEHNR and FQNEAQ (reference sequence). The CDR3 extends over 14 amino acids. The CDR3 region is CASSFRTTNTEAFF. The CDR3 coding sequence is TGTGCCAGCAGCTTTAGGACAACGAACACTGAAGCTTTCTTT.

The chain is built from TRBV18 and TRBJ2-7; D gene unclear. V was clipped by 0 bases and J by 0 bases, with 12 bases between them. This CDR3 is 16 amino acids long. Germline assignment: CDR1 KGHSH and CDR2 LQKENI. CDR3 nucleotides: TGTGCCAGCTCACCACCGAACAGCCGGTACTCCTACGAGCAGTACTTC. Encoded protein: CASSPPNSRYSYEQYF.